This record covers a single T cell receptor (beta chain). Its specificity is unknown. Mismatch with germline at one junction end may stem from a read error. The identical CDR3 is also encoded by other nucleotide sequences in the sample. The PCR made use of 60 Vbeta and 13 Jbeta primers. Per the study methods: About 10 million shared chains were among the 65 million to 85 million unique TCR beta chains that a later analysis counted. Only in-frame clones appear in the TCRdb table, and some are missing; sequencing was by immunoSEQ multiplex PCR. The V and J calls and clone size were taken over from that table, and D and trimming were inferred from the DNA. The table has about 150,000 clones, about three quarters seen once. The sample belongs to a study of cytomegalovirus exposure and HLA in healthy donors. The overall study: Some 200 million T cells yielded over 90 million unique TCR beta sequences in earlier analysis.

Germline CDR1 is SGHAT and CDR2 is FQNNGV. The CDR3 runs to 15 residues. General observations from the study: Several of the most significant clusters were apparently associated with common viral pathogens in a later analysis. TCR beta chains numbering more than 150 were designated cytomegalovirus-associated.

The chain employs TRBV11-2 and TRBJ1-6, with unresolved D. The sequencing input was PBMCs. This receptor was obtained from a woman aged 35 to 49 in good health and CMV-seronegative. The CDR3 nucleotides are TGTGCCAGCAGCTTAAATAGCCTCCATAATTCCCCCCTCCACTTT. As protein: CASSLNSLHNSPLHF.